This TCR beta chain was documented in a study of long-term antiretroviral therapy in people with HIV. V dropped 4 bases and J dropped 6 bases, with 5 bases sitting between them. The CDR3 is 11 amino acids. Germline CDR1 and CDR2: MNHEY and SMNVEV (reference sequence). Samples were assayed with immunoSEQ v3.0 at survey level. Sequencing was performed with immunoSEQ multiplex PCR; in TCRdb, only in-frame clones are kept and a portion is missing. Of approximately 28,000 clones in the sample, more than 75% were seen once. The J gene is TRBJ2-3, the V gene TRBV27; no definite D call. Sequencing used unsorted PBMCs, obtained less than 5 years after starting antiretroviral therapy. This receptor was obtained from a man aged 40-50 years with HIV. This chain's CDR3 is CASSSRDTQYF. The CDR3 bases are TGTGCCAGCAGTTCTAGGGATACGCAGTATTTT.